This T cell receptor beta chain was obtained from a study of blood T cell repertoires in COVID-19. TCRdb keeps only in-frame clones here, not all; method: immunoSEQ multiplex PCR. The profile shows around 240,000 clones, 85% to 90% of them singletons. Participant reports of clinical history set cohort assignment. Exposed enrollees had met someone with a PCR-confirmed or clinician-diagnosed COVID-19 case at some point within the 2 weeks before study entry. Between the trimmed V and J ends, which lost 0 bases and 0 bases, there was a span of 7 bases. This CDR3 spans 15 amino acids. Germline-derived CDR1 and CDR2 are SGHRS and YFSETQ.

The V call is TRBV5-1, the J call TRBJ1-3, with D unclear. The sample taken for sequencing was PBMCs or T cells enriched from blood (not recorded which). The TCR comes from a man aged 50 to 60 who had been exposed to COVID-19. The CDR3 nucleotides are TGCGCCAGCAGCTTGGCTGGGAGCTCTGGAAACACCATATATTTT. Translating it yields CASSLAGSSGNTIYF.